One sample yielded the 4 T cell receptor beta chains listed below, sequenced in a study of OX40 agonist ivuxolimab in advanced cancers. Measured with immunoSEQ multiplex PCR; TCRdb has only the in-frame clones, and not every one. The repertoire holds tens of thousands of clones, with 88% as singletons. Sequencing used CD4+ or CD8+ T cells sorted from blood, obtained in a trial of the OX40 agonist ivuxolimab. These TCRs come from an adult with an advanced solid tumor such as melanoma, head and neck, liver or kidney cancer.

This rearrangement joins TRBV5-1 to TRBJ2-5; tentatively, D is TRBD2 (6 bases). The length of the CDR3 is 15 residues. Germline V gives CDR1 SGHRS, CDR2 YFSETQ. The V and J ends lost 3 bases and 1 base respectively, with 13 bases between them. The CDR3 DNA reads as TGCGCCAGCAGCTCCGAACCCGGGGGCCAAGAGACCCAGTACTTC. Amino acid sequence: CASSSEPGGQETQYF. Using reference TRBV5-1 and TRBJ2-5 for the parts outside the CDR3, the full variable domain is KAGVTQTPRYLIKTRGQQVTLSCSPISGHRSVSWYQQTPGQGLQFLFEYFSETQRNKGNFPGRFSGRQFSNSRSEMNVSTLELGDSALYLCASSSEPGGQETQYFGPGTRLLVL.

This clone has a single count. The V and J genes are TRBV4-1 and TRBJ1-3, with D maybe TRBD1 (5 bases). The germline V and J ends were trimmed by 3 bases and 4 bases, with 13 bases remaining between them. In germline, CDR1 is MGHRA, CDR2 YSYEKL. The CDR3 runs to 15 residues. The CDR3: CASSQQGAGGNTIYF. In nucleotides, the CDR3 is TGCGCCAGCAGCCAGCAGGGAGCGGGGGGAAACACCATATATTTT.

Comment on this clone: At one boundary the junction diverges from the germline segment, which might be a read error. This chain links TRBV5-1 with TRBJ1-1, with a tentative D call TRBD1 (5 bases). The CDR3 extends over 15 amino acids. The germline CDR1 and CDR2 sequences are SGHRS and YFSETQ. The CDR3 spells CASSLDARVGAEALF. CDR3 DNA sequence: TGCGCCAGCAGCTTGGATGCCAGGGTAGGGGCTGAAGCTCTCTTT.

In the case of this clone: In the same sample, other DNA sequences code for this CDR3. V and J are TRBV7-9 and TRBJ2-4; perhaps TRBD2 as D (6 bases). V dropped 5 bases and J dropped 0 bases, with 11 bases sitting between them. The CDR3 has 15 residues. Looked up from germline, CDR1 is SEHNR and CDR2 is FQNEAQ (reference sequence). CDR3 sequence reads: CASSPGLLAKNIQYF. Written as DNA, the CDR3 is TGTGCCAGCAGCCCGGGACTGCTAGCCAAAAACATTCAGTACTTC.